The rows below give T cell receptor beta chains drawn from one sample of a study of long-term antiretroviral therapy in people with HIV. The repertoire was sequenced with immunoSEQ multiplex PCR; TCRdb's copy has only in-frame clones and lacks some. This sample has about 30,000 clones, with about nine tenths found just once. The specimen comprised unsorted PBMCs, sampled 5 to 5.5 years after starting antiretroviral therapy. The source is a woman in her forties with HIV. The CDR3 runs from the conserved cysteine through the conserved F or W. A D gene is named only where the DNA matches it firmly. Clone size is not always given. Where it is, it says once, few, many or a class for expanded clones.

-,15,TRBJ1-4,TRBV7-8,-,TGTGCCAGCAGCCTAATCTCCGCAACTAATGAAAAACTGTTTTTT,CASSLISATNEKLFF
few,14,TRBJ2-5,TRBV5-4,-,TGTGCCAGCAGCCCTGGACAGGGAGGGGAGACCCAGTACTTC,CASSPGQGGETQYF
-,16,TRBJ1-1,TRBV5-1,-,TGCGCCAGCAGCTTGGCCACTGGGGTCATGAACACTGAAGCTTTCTTT,CASSLATGVMNTEAFF
-,15,TRBJ1-3,TRBV6-5,-,TGTGCCAGCAGTTCTGGACACCGCTCTGGAAACACCATATATTTT,CASSSGHRSGNTIYF
-,13,TRBJ1-5,TRBV27,-,TGTGCCAGCAGTTTATCCCCTAATCAGCCCCAGCATTTT,CASSLSPNQPQHF
-,16,TRBJ1-1,TRBV27,-,TGTGCCAGCAGTTTAAGGGTTTACGGGACTTCTTCTGAAGCTTTCTTT,CASSLRVYGTSSEAFF
few,13,TRBJ2-1,TRBV7-7,-,TGTGCCAGCAGCTCCTCCCCGGGGAATGAGCAGTTCTTC,CASSSSPGNEQFF
-,16,TRBJ1-6,TRBV19,TRBD1,TGTGCCAGTAGTGCATCCCGCCAGGGGGCTTATTCACCCCTCCACTTT,CASSASRQGAYSPLHF
-,13,TRBJ1-5,TRBV11-2,-,TGTGCCAGCAGCTTCGAAGGGAATCCTCCCCAGCATTTT,CASSFEGNPPQHF
once,14,TRBJ2-5,TRBV7-9,-,TGTGCCAGCAGCGTACTAGGGGACCAAGAGACCCAGTACTTC,CASSVLGDQETQYF
-,15,TRBJ2-3,TRBV5-4,-,TGTGCCAGCAGCTCAACCGGGACGGGTACAGATACGCAGTATTTT,CASSSTGTGTDTQYF
-,13,TRBJ2-1,TRBV10-1,-,TGCGCCAGCAGTGAGTCGGGGCGGGATGAGCAGTTCTTC,CASSESGRDEQFF
-,15,TRBJ2-7,TRBV4-1,TRBD1,TGCGCCAGCAGCCGACAGGGGGGCCCCTCCTACGAGCAGTACTTC,CASSRQGGPSYEQYF
-,16,TRBJ1-3,TRBV11-2,-,TGTGCCAGCAGCCCTCGGGAGCGACTCTCTGGAAACACCATATATTTT,CASSPRERLSGNTIYF
-,13,TRBJ1-2,TRBV5-4,-,TGTGCCAGCAGCTTTAGAAGTCCGGGAGGCTACACCTTC,CASSFRSPGGYTF
-,14,TRBJ1-6,TRBV9,-,TGTGCCAGCAGCCGGGGTACCTATAATTCACCCCTCCACTTT,CASSRGTYNSPLHF
-,15,TRBJ2-1,TRBV10-2,TRBD2,TGCGCCAGCATGAGCGGGGGGAGCTCCTACAATGAGCAGTTCTTC,CASMSGGSSYNEQFF
-,15,TRBJ1-1,TRBV5-5,-,TGTGCCAGCAGCGCGCCGGACACAGGGAAGACTGAAGCTTTCTTT,CASSAPDTGKTEAFF
-,15,TRBJ2-1,TRBV30,TRBD2,TGTGCCTGGAGTCGGACTAGCGGGGGGCGAAATGAGCAGTTCTTC,CAWSRTSGGRNEQFF
-,19,TRBJ2-2,TRBV10-3,TRBD2,TGTGCCATCAAAGTCGGCGGCGTAGTGAATAGCGGGGGGTCCGGGGAGCTGTTTTTT,CAIKVGGVVNSGGSGELFF
-,14,TRBJ1-3,TRBV4-3,TRBD1,TGCGCCAGCAGCCAAGATCAGGGGGCCAACACCATATATTTT,CASSQDQGANTIYF
-,16,TRBJ1-4,TRBV25-1,TRBD1,TGTGCCAGCAGTGAACCCGACAGGGGGCCTAATGAAAAACTGTTTTTT,CASSEPDRGPNEKLFF
-,12,TRBJ1-1,TRBV29-1,-,TGCAGCCATAGGGCTTGGAACACTGAAGCTTTCTTT,CSHRAWNTEAFF
once,12,TRBJ1-2,TRBV6-5,-,TGTGCCAGCAGCTTACGGGAGGGCCCCTCCACCTTC,CASSLREGPSTF